The entry that follows covers one T cell receptor (beta chain) sequence. A read error may explain this, as a much larger clone is one base away. TCRdb fed the reads into MiXCR, producing one record per CDR3 protein. This repertoire shows approximately 170,000 distinct CDR3 sequences, about an eighth found once; its top ten account for approximately 30%. These data originate in a study of T cell repertoires in cytomegalovirus infection. Germline V lookup: CDR1 SEHNR, CDR2 FQNEAQ (reference sequence). The CDR3 is made up of 12 amino acids. The TCR was taken from a human donor in good health (CMV status not recorded). Some clones in this sample may be carry-over from other donors' samples. This rearrangement joins TRBV7-9 to TRBJ2-1; no clear D. Sequencing was carried out using PBMCs. The CDR3 region is CASSLGHNERFF. The CDR3 nucleotides are TGTGCCAGCAGCTTAGGGCACAATGAGCGGTTCTTC.